The T cell receptor (beta chain) under discussion was sequenced for a study of post-analysis software for immune sequencing data. In this sample, this clonotype turned up a few times. Incorporated into the TCR beta cDNA libraries were unique molecular identifiers, which served to reduce PCR and sequencing biases. Each batch of roughly 1 to 10 million T cells produced some 450,000 cDNA molecules. A single record per CDR3 protein comes from TCRdb applying MiXCR to the PCR reads. The sample holds 600,000 to 750,000 distinct CDR3 sequences, around 60% seen once. The TCR comes from a girl aged 2 to 10 with multiple sclerosis. Material: blood.

The CDR3: CASSSLNSGYTEAFF. The CDR3, as DNA: TGTGCCAGCAGCTCCCTTAACTCAGGGTACACTGAAGCTTTCTTT. The V and J genes are TRBV7-9 and TRBJ1-1, with a possible D match to TRBD1 (5 bases). The CDR3 covers 15 residues. Germline V gene sequence: CDR1 SEHNR, CDR2 FQNEAQ (reference sequence). V lost 4 bases and J lost 3, with 15 bases in between.